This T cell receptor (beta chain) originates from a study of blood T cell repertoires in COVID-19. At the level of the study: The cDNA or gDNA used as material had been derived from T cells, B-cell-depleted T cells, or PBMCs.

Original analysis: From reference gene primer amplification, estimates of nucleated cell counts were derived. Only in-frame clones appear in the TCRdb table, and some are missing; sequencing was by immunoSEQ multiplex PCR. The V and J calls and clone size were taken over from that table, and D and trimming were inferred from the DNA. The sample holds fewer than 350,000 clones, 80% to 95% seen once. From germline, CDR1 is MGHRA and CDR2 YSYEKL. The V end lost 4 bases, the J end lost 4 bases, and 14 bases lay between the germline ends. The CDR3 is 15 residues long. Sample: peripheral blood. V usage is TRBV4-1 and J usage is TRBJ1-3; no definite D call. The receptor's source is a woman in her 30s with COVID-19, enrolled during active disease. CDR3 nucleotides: TGCGCCAGCAGCCCTTGGGAGGGCGCGGGAAACACCATATATTTT. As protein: CASSPWEGAGNTIYF.